The present T cell receptor beta chain was sequenced within a study of blood T cell repertoires in COVID-19. The overall study: Material from acute and convalescent COVID-19 was sourced from the United States, Italy and Spain. Nucleic acid was either cDNA or gDNA, and it came from T cells, B-cell-depleted T cells, or PBMCs.

Original processing methods: Reference gene primers were amplified, and this amplification served to estimate nucleated cell counts. Profiling relied on immunoSEQ multiplex PCR, and the TCRdb table lists in-frame clones only, not all of them. That table furnishes V, J and clone size, whereas the DNA furnished D and trimming. The sample gives 90,000 to 140,000 clones, 65% to 90% of which show up once; about 3.8% is in the top ten. Deletions cut 0 bases from V and 5 bases from J, with 11 bases between. Germline V gives CDR1 MNHNS, CDR2 SASEGT. The length of the CDR3 is 14 residues. This clone was observed a handful of times.

This receptor was taken from a man aged 50-59 years with acute or convalescent COVID-19. V and J are TRBV6-1 and TRBJ2-7, with a tentative D call TRBD1 (5 bases). The sequenced sample consisted of peripheral blood. The chain's CDR3 is CASSEARGSHEQYF. CDR3 nucleotide sequence: TGTGCCAGCAGTGAAGCTAGGGGCAGTCACGAGCAGTACTTC.